Sequencing of this T cell receptor (beta chain) was carried out in a study of blood T cells in healthy people across ages. General study points: In long-lived donors, naive CD4+ cell counts and diversity exceeded those of aged donors. Shifts in expanded clonotypes may have been confounded by donor CMV status, which was unknown. Older age went with lower TCR beta diversity per million T cells, in a roughly linear way.

Concerning this clonotype: Its target is not known.

Next came a second PCR, run for about 6 to 11 cycles, which used a sample-barcoded 5' primer along with a J-beta primer mix. TCRdb used MiXCR to reprocess the 5' RACE reads, holding one entry per CDR3 protein. The table lists hundreds of thousands of distinct CDR3 sequences, approximately 21% of them singletons. The CDR3 contains 13 residues. J was trimmed by 5 bases and V by 5 bases; bases with no gene match: 4. Germline V lookup: CDR1 SGHTA, CDR2 FQGTGA. The rearrangement links TRBV7-3 to TRBJ2-3; 7 nucleotides align to TRBD1. The sample taken for sequencing was blood. This clonotype was sampled from a man between 65 and 79 years old in good health. CDR3 nucleotide sequence: TGTGCCAGCAGCCCGCCAGGGGGAGATACGCAGTATTTT. Translation gives CASSPPGGDTQYF. The complete variable domain, with remaining parts taken from reference TRBV7-3 and TRBJ2-3, reads GAGVSQTPSNKVTEKGKYVELRCDPISGHTALYWYRQSLGQGPEFLIYFQGTGAADDSGLPNDRFFAVRPEGSVSTLKIQRTERGDSAVYLCASSPPGGDTQYFGPGTRLTVL.